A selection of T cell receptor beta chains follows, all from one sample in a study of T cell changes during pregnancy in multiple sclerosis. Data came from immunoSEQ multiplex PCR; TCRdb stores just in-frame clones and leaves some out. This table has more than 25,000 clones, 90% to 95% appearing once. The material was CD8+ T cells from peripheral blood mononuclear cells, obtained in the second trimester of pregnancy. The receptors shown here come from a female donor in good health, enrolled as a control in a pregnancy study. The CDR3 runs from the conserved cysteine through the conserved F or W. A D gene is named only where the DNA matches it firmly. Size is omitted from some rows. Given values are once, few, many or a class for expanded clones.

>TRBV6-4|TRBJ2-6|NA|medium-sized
TGTGCCAGCAGTGACGGCAGCGGCTCTGGGGCCAACGTCCTGACTTTC
CASSDGSGSGANVLTF
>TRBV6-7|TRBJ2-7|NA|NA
TGTGCCAGCAGTTACGAGGTCGAGCAGTACTTC
CASSYEVEQYF
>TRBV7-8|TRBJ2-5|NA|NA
TGTGCCAGTCACCCCGGTGGGCAGGAGACCCAGTACTTC
CASHPGGQETQYF
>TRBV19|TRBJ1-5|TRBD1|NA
TGTGCCAGTAAAATCCGGGACAGAGGTCAGCCCCAGCATTTT
CASKIRDRGQPQHF
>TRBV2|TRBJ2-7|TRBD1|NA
TGTGCCAGCAGTGGAGGACAGGGGTGGTTC
CASSGGQGWF
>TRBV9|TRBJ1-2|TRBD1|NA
TGTGCCAGCAGCGCCGGGACAGGGCGGTTTGGCTACACCTTC
CASSAGTGRFGYTF
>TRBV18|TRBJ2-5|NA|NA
TGTGCCAGCTCACCAAGTGCAGGTCTGCCCAAAGAGACCCAGTACTTC
CASSPSAGLPKETQYF
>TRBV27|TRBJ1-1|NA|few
TGTGCCAGCAGTTTAACAAGGAACACTGAAGCTTTCTTT
CASSLTRNTEAFF
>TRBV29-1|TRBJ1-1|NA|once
TGCAGCGGAACAGAGAACACTGAAGCTTTCTTT
CSGTENTEAFF
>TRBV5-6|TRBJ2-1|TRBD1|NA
TGTGCCAGCAGCTTGTCAGGGCAGGGGGCAGGTGAGCAGTTCTTC
CASSLSGQGAGEQFF
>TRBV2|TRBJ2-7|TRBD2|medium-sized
TGTGCCAGCAGTACCGTCCTTAGCGGGGGGCCCCACGAGCAGTACTTC
CASSTVLSGGPHEQYF
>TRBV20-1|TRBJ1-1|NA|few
TGCAGTGCTAGAGACAGAACTGAAGCTTTCTTT
CSARDRTEAFF
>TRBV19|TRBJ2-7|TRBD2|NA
TGTGCCAGTAGTGACGGGGGGTCGACCTACGAGCAGTACTTC
CASSDGGSTYEQYF
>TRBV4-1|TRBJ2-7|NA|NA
TGCGCCAGCAGCCATAGAAGCGGACTCTCCTACGAGCAGTACTTC
CASSHRSGLSYEQYF
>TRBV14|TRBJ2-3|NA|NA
TGTGCCAGCAGCCAACTCGGGACTAGCACAGATACGCAGTATTTT
CASSQLGTSTDTQYF
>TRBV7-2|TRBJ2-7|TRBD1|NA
TGTGCCAGCAGCCGGCTAGGGGGCGCGGTCGTCTACGAGCAGTACTTC
CASSRLGGAVVYEQYF
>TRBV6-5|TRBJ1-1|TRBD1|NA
TGTGCCAGCAGTTACACAGGGGGAACTGAAGCTTTCTTT
CASSYTGGTEAFF
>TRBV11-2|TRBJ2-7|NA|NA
TGTGCCAGCAGCTTCGCCAAGTCGGGCTACGAGCAGTACTTC
CASSFAKSGYEQYF
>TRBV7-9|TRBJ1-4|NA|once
TGTGCCAGCAGCCCCGTCAACGAGGGTCCTAATGAAAAACTGTTTTTT
CASSPVNEGPNEKLFF
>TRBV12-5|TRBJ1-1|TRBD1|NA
TGTGCTAGTGGTTCCCCACAGGGGCAAGCTTTCTTT
CASGSPQGQAFF
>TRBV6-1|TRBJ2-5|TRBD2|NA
TGTGCCAGCAGTGAGGGGCGGGGGGGGAACCTTCAAGAGACCCAGTACTTC
CASSEGRGGNLQETQYF
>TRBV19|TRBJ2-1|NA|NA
TGTGCCAGTAGTATAGATCACGGGGGGCCCCTTCTGTTCTTC
CASSIDHGGPLLFF
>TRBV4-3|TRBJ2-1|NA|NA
TGCGCCAGCAGCCAGGGTCACTCCGGGGGAGCGCAGGCCTACAATGAGCAGTTCTTC
CASSQGHSGGAQAYNEQFF
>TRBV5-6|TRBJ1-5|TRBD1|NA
TGTGCCAGCAGCCTAGGACAGGTGAATCAGCCCCAGCATTTT
CASSLGQVNQPQHF
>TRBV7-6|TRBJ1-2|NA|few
TGTGCCAGCAGCTTAGCCAGGCAGCCTAACTATGGCTACACCTTC
CASSLARQPNYGYTF
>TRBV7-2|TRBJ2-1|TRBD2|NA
TGTGCCAGCAGCTTAGCGGGGGGGTTAGGATACAATGAGCAGTTCTTC
CASSLAGGLGYNEQFF
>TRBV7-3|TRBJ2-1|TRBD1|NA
TGTGCCAGCAGCTCGAGGACAGGGTCCTACAATGAGCAGTTCTTC
CASSSRTGSYNEQFF
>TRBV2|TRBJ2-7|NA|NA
TGTGCCAGCAGGGCCGGGACGGGGGACCCCGAGCAGTACTTC
CASRAGTGDPEQYF
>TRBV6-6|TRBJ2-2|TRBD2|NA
TGTGCCAGCAGTTACGGGGGGGTGGCCGGGGAGCTGTTTTTT
CASSYGGVAGELFF
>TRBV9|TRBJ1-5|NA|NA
TGTGCCAGCAGCGTAGGAGGGAGCAATCAGCCCCAGCATTTT
CASSVGGSNQPQHF
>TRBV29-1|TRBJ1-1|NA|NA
TGCAGCGTTCTATCAGGGCTGAACACTGAAGCTTTCTTT
CSVLSGLNTEAFF
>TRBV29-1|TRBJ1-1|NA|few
TGCAGCGTTGATGAGGGTACTGAAGCTTTCTTT
CSVDEGTEAFF
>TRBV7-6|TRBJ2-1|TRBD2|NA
TGTGCCAGCAGCTTCAGGACTAGCGATGATGAGCAGTTCTTC
CASSFRTSDDEQFF
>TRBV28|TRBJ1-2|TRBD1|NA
TGTGCCAGTGGACAGGACTTCCATAACTATGGCTACACCTTC
CASGQDFHNYGYTF
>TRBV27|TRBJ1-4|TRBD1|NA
TGTGCCAGCAGGAACGATGGACAGGGAAATGAAAAACTGTTTTTT
CASRNDGQGNEKLFF
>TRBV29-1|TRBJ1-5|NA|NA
TGCAGCGTCGAATCAGGGTTCGGTCAGCCCCAGCATTTT
CSVESGFGQPQHF
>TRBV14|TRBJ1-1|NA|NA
TGTGCCAGCAGCCAAGTTGGGGTCAAGGGGGAAGCTTTCTTT
CASSQVGVKGEAFF
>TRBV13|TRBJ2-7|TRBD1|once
TGTGCCAGCAGCCTGGGACAGGGGATATACGAGCAGTACTTC
CASSLGQGIYEQYF
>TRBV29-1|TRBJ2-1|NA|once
TGCAGCGTTGAGGGGACACGCTCCTACAATGAGCAGTTCTTC
CSVEGTRSYNEQFF
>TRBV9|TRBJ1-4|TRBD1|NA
TGTGCCAGCAGCGTTCTAGACAGGGGGATTGAAAAACTGTTTTTT
CASSVLDRGIEKLFF
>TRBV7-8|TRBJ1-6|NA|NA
TGTGCCAGCAGCGGAGGGACTCTCTATAATTCACCCCTCCACTTT
CASSGGTLYNSPLHF
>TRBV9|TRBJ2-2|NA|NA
TGTGCCAGCAGCGTAGTTTTGGGGGGCGGGGAGCTGTTTTTT
CASSVVLGGGELFF
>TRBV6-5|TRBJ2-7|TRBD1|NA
TGTGCCAGCAGTTACTCGATCCAGGGGGAGCTCTACGAGCAGTACTTC
CASSYSIQGELYEQYF
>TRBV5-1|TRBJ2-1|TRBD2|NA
TGCGCCAGCAGCCTAGCGGGGGACCTCTACAATGAGCAGTTCTTC
CASSLAGDLYNEQFF
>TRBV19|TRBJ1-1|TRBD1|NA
TGTGCCAGTAGTATCTTTGACAGGGGGATTGGGAACACTGAAGCTTTCTTT
CASSIFDRGIGNTEAFF
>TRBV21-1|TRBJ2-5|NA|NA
TGTGCCAGCAGCAAAGAATCAAGGCGGGGGACGTACCAAGAGACCCAGTACTTC
CASSKESRRGTYQETQYF
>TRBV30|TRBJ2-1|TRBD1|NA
TGTGCCTGGAGTCAGACAGGGTACAATGAGCAGTTCTTC
CAWSQTGYNEQFF
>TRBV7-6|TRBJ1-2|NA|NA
TGTGCCACGAAAGCCTATGGCTACACCTTC
CATKAYGYTF
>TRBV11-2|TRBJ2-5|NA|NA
TGTGCCAGCAGCTTACCCCTCTGGGGGGATCAAGAGACCCAGTACTTC
CASSLPLWGDQETQYF
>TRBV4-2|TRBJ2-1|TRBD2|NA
TGTGCCAGCAGCCCTGACGGGACTAGCGGGGCAATCACGGAGCAGTTCTTC
CASSPDGTSGAITEQFF
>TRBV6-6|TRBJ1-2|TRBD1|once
TGTGCCCTTGAACCGGGACAGGGGCCTAACTATGGCTACACCTTC
CALEPGQGPNYGYTF
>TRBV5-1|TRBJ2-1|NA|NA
TGCGCCAGCAGCTTCCAGTCAGGCGAGCAGTTCTTC
CASSFQSGEQFF
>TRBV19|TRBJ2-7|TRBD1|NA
TGTGCCAGTAGTATGGAGACAGGGCCCTCCTACGAGCAGTACTTC
CASSMETGPSYEQYF
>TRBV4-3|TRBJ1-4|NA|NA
TGCGCCAGCAGCCAAGCCGGAGGGCCAACTAATGAAAAACTGTTTTTT
CASSQAGGPTNEKLFF